These 7 T cell receptor beta chains were sequenced from one sample in a study of response to subunit inactivated influenza vaccine. TCRdb redid the calling of the RT-PCR reads with MiXCR, one entry per CDR3 protein. Of roughly 760,000 distinct CDR3 sequences in the sample, approximately 22% were seen once. The sample in question was PBMCs from blood, obtained more than 4 days after vaccination. These receptors were obtained from a middle-aged man who received an inactivated influenza vaccine.

This sequence joins TRBV5-6 and TRBJ2-1, with 7 bases aligning to TRBD1. With 0 bases clipped from V and 0 bases from J, the junction kept 3 bases outside the gene matches. There are 16 residues in the CDR3. The germline V gene has CDR1 SGHDT and CDR2 YYEEEE. In nucleotides, the CDR3 is TGTGCCAGCAGCTTGGATAGGGGGCACTCCTACAATGAGCAGTTCTTC. Amino acids: CASSLDRGHSYNEQFF. Based on the CDR3 plus reference TRBV5-6 and TRBJ2-1, the full variable domain is DAGVTQSPTHLIKTRGQQVTLRCSPKSGHDTVSWYQQALGQGPQFIFQYYEEEERQRGNFPDRFSGHQFPNYSSELNVNALLLGDSALYLCASSLDRGHSYNEQFFGPGTRLTVL.

Only a few counts were recorded for this clonotype. The CDR3 spells CASSQAATGELFF. In nucleotides, the CDR3 is TGTGCCAGCAGCCAAGCTGCCACCGGGGAGCTGTTTTTT. The chain uses TRBV3-1 and TRBJ2-2, with D unclear. CDR3 length: 13 amino acids. The ends were cut back, 1 base at V and 4 bases at J, with 4 bases in the middle. In germline, CDR1 is LGHDT, CDR2 YNNKEL (reference sequence).

This clonotype was seen a few times. The rearrangement uses TRBV30 and TRBJ1-2; D call uncertain. Germline V gene lookup returns CDR1 GTSNPN and CDR2 SVGIG (reference sequence). Trimming stripped 2 bases from V and 2 bases from J, with 12 bases between. The CDR3 length is 14 residues. CDR3 loop: CAWSNLGRNYGYTF. CDR3 sequence (DNA): TGTGCCTGGAGTAATCTCGGACGGAACTATGGCTACACCTTC.

The chain combines TRBV5-6 with TRBJ2-7; D unresolved. CDR1 is SGHDT and CDR2 is YYEEEE in the germline V gene. The germline V and J ends were trimmed by 1 base and 0 bases, with 8 bases remaining between them. The CDR3 spans 14 residues. The CDR3 DNA reads as TGTGCCAGCAGCTTGTTAGGACCCTCCTACGAGCAGTACTTC. Translated: CASSLLGPSYEQYF.

J is TRBJ2-5 and V is TRBV5-1, with 8 bases identical to TRBD1. The germline gives CDR1 SGHRS, CDR2 YFSETQ. The CDR3 contains 14 residues. Trimming at V came to 4 bases and at J to 6 bases, leaving 8 bases not matched to a gene. CDR3 bases: TGCGCCAGCAGCCCCGGACAGGGCTCCAAGACCCAGTACTTC. Translation gives CASSPGQGSKTQYF. Using reference TRBV5-1 and TRBJ2-5 for the parts outside the CDR3, the full variable domain is KAGVTQTPRYLIKTRGQQVTLSCSPISGHRSVSWYQQTPGQGLQFLFEYFSETQRNKGNFPGRFSGRQFSNSRSEMNVSTLELGDSALYLCASSPGQGSKTQYFGPGTRLLVL.

The chain is built from TRBV20-1 and TRBJ2-3; 12 bases fit TRBD2. The CDR3 covers 17 residues. CDR1 is DFQATT and CDR2 is SNEGSKA in the germline V gene (reference sequence). Germline trimming cut 6 bases from V and 4 bases from J; bases unmatched to any gene: 14. CDR3: CSATRLAGGTWADTQYF. Here the CDR3 DNA reads TGCAGTGCCACCCGCCTAGCGGGAGGGACTTGGGCAGATACGCAGTATTTT.

The chain is built from TRBV5-8 and TRBJ1-2; 10 bases fit TRBD1. Germline CDR1 is SGHTS and CDR2 is YDEGEE. With V trimmed by 3 bases and J by 4 bases, 9 bases remained unmatched. CDR3 length equals 16 residues. CDR3 bases: TGTGCCAGCAGCTCATGGGACAGGGGTGAGAGCTATGGCTACACCTTC. Its protein product is CASSSWDRGESYGYTF.